Listed below are T cell receptor beta chains from one sample, sequenced in a study of cytomegalovirus exposure and HLA in healthy donors. Clones were read by immunoSEQ multiplex PCR, and TCRdb kept only the in-frame ones, dropping some. Among about 120,000 clones listed, about 88% were seen once. The source material was PBMCs. These receptors were collected from a woman aged 18 to 35 in good health and CMV-seronegative. CDR3s include the opening cysteine and the closing phenylalanine or tryptophan. D genes are given only for firm matches. Clone size is stated in some rows and not others, as once, few, many or a class when expanded.

-	TRBV9	TRBJ2-3	-	TGTGCCAGCAGCGTAGGGGTGGGGGGTGGCACAGATACGCAGTATTTT	CASSVGVGGGTDTQYF
-	TRBV9	TRBJ2-1	once	TGTGCCAGCAGCGTGTCTCGGTACAATGAGCAGTTCTTC	CASSVSRYNEQFF
TRBD2	TRBV25-1	TRBJ2-1	-	TGTGCCAGCAGTGAATCAGGACTAGCCTGGGTCAGAGAGCAGTTCTTC	CASSESGLAWVREQFF
-	TRBV2	TRBJ1-5	-	TGTGCCAGCACCAATAACAGGGCTAATCAGCCCCAGCATTTT	CASTNNRANQPQHF
TRBD1	TRBV9	TRBJ1-2	-	TGTGCCAGCAGCGTACCCTCCGGGACAGGGTTCGGGGGCTACACCTTC	CASSVPSGTGFGGYTF
-	TRBV11-2	TRBJ2-2	-	TGTGCCAGCAGCTTTCTCCTTACCGGGCCCCGGGGCACCGGGGAGCTGTTTTTT	CASSFLLTGPRGTGELFF
-	TRBV11-2	TRBJ2-7	-	TGTGCCAGCAGCTCTCCAGGGAAGGAGATTTACGAGCAGTACTTC	CASSSPGKEIYEQYF
TRBD2	TRBV6-5	TRBJ2-1	once	TGTGCCAGCAGAACGGGGGGGCCATCAGGAGAGCAGTTCTTC	CASRTGGPSGEQFF
-	TRBV11-2	TRBJ1-1	-	TGTGCCAGCAGCTTAGAAACCCACCTCAACAGGGCAACTGAAGCTTTCTTT	CASSLETHLNRATEAFF
-	TRBV4-2	TRBJ2-5	-	TGTGCCAGCAGCCGTGGACCAGGGGAGGGTAGTTCAGAGACCCAGTACTTC	CASSRGPGEGSSETQYF
TRBD1	TRBV5-1	TRBJ1-1	-	TGCGCCAGCAGCATCGGGACAGACTACACTGAAGCTTTCTTT	CASSIGTDYTEAFF
TRBD1	TRBV27	TRBJ1-2	few	TGTGCCAGCAGTTTAGCACCCGGGACAGGGAACTATGGCTACACCTTC	CASSLAPGTGNYGYTF
-	TRBV11-2	TRBJ1-2	once	TGTGCCAGCAGCTCAACTAGTAACTATGGCTACACCTTC	CASSSTSNYGYTF
-	TRBV5-4	TRBJ2-1	-	TGTGCCAGCAGCACCCAACATCCTGAGCAGTTCTTC	CASSTQHPEQFF
-	TRBV14	TRBJ1-1	-	TGTGCCAGCACCTCGTGGGGCGGACCGAACACTGAAGCTTTCTTT	CASTSWGGPNTEAFF
-	TRBV7-8	TRBJ2-1	-	TGTGCCAGCAGCGAGCGGGCTGTCGCCTACAATGAGCAGTTCTTC	CASSERAVAYNEQFF
-	TRBV5-8	TRBJ2-7	-	TGTGCCAGCAGCTTAGTCAGGGTACGCCTCTACGAGCAGTACTTC	CASSLVRVRLYEQYF
TRBD1	TRBV27	TRBJ1-5	-	TGTGCCAGCAGTTTATTGGGACAGGACCCGAGACAGCCCCAGCATTTT	CASSLLGQDPRQPQHF
TRBD2	TRBV2	TRBJ2-1	-	TGTGCCAGCAAACTTGCGGGGGGCCCCTACAATGAGCAGTTCTTC	CASKLAGGPYNEQFF
-	TRBV7-3	TRBJ2-2	-	TGTGCCAGCAGCTTAAGGGCTGCAAACACCGGGGAGCTGTTTTTT	CASSLRAANTGELFF
-	TRBV9	TRBJ1-4	-	TGTGCCAGCAGCGTAGGAGGGAACGGGTTCAATGAAAAACTGTTTTTT	CASSVGGNGFNEKLFF
TRBD1	TRBV5-1	TRBJ1-3	-	TGCGCCAGCAGCAGCCGACAGGGGGCACAAGGAAACACCATATATTTT	CASSSRQGAQGNTIYF
-	TRBV6-5	TRBJ1-1	-	TGTGCCAGCAGTTACTCGGCAGGGCTGAACACTGAAGCTTTCTTT	CASSYSAGLNTEAFF
TRBD2	TRBV15	TRBJ2-5	few	TGTGCCACCAGCAGAGGAGGACTAGCGGGAGAGGAGACCCAGTACTTC	CATSRGGLAGEETQYF
TRBD2	TRBV14	TRBJ2-1	-	TGTGCCAGCAGCCAAGATCGGGCTAGCGGGGGGGCGGATCGATTCAATGAGCAGTTCTTC	CASSQDRASGGADRFNEQFF
TRBD2	TRBV7-8	TRBJ2-2	once	TGTGCCAGCAGCCCAGGACTAGCGGGGGGCGCCGGGGAGCTGTTTTTT	CASSPGLAGGAGELFF
-	TRBV5-1	TRBJ2-5	few	TGCGCCAGCAGCCAGCAAGAGACCCAGTACTTC	CASSQQETQYF
-	TRBV7-9	TRBJ2-1	once	TGTGCCAGCAGTCCCCCGGGGGTCGATGAGCAGTTCTTC	CASSPPGVDEQFF
TRBD1	TRBV7-9	TRBJ1-2	-	TGTGCCAGCAGCACCGGACAGGGCCTTGGGGGCTACACCTTC	CASSTGQGLGGYTF
TRBD1	TRBV18	TRBJ2-7	few	TGTGCCAGCTCACCGTTAGGACAGGGGGCCTACGAGCAGTACTTC	CASSPLGQGAYEQYF
-	TRBV7-2	TRBJ2-1	once	TGTGCCAGCAGCTCGATCATAGTCGAGCAGTTCTTC	CASSSIIVEQFF
-	TRBV4-2	TRBJ1-2	-	TGTGCCAGCAGCCAAGAGTTTGGGCAGGGCGATGGCTACACCTTC	CASSQEFGQGDGYTF
TRBD1	TRBV6-5	TRBJ2-5	-	TGTGCCAGCAGTTACGGGACAGGCCAAGAGACCCAGTACTTC	CASSYGTGQETQYF
-	TRBV5-1	TRBJ1-5	-	TGCGCCAGCAGCTTGGAGCCGGACTCGAGGCCCCAGCATTTT	CASSLEPDSRPQHF
TRBD1	TRBV27	TRBJ1-2	-	TGTGCCAGCAGCGAGACAGGGGGCCGGAGAGCCTATGGCTACACCTTC	CASSETGGRRAYGYTF
-	TRBV5-1	TRBJ1-4	-	TGCGCCAGCAGCGGGGGCCGAGCCCTTGGGACGGCTGAAAAACTGTTTTTT	CASSGGRALGTAEKLFF
-	TRBV7-8	TRBJ1-2	-	TGTGCCAGCAGCTTAACCCTAGGGGCGGACTATGGCTACACCTTC	CASSLTLGADYGYTF
-	TRBV2	TRBJ1-1	once	TGTGCCAGCGACGGACGGGGTAGACTCGCGGGATCCACTGAAGCTTTCTTT	CASDGRGRLAGSTEAFF
-	TRBV6-1	TRBJ1-2	-	TGTGCCAGCAGTGCAGGGATTGGGTATGGCTACACCTTC	CASSAGIGYGYTF
-	TRBV6-1	TRBJ2-3	-	TGTGCCAGCAGTGAATCTCAGGTTAGCACAGATACGCAGTATTTT	CASSESQVSTDTQYF